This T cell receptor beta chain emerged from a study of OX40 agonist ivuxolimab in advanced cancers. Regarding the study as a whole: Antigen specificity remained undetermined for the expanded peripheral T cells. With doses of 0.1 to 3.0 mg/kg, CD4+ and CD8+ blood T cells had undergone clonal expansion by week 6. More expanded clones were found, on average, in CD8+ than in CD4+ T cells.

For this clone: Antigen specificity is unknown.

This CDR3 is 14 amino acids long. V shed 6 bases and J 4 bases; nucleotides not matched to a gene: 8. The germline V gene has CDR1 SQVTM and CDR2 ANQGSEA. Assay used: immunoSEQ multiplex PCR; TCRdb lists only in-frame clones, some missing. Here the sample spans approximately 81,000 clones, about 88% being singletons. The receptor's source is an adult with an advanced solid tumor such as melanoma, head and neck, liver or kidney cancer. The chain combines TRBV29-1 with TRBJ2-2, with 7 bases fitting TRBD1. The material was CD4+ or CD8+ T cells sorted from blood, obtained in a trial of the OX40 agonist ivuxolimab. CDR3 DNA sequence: TGCAGCGTAAAAAAGGGGGCCGCCACCGGGGAGCTGTTTTTT. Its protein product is CSVKKGAATGELFF.